The entry that follows covers one T cell receptor (beta chain) sequence. Its specificity is not known. This sample was taken from a study of CD8+ T cells in alopecia areata. The CDR3 is 16 amino acids. Notes on the study in general: Relative to mice, TCR sharing across patients was less clear, a difference possibly HLA-related. Numerous clones, expanded in lesions, remained in scalp and blood during tofacitinib. The study also sequences resident alphabeta T cells of normal skin in scalp samples. Clonality in the scalp and expanded CD8+ clones ranked among the top 100 were significantly decreased by tofacitinib.

Following extraction, RNA underwent reverse transcription to cDNA, which served as the sequencing template. TCRdb's table, derived via immunoSEQ multiplex PCR, lists solely in-frame clones and lacks some. Counted here are 90,000 to 120,000 clones, roughly 84% occurring once; the ten biggest clones make up 24%. Treatment defined: oral pan-JAK inhibitor, 5-10 mg twice daily. The receptor's source is a human donor with alopecia areata. The source material was CD8+ T cells sorted from blood, sampled at week 24, from a patient treated with tofacitinib. V gene TRBV21-1 combines with J gene TRBJ2-7; the D call TRBD2 from the table was never checked on the DNA. TRBV21-1 is annotated as a pseudogene. CDR3 in DNA: TGTGCCAGCAGCAAAGAGCGGGGACCCCTCAGGGGCGAGCAGTACTTC. Translation: CASSKERGPLRGEQYF.